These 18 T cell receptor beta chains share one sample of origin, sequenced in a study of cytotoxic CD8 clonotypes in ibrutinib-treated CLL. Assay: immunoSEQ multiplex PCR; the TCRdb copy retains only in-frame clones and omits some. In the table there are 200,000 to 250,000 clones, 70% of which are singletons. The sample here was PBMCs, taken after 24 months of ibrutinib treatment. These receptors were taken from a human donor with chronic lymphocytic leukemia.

The DNA of the CDR3 is TGTGCCAGCAGTTTAAGAGGGGCGGCTTATGGAAACACCATATATTTT. It codes for CASSLRGAAYGNTIYF. The gene calls are TRBV27 and TRBJ1-3; TRBD1 is a possible D gene (5 bases). Germline V CDR1 and CDR2: MNHEY, SMNVEV (reference sequence). The germline V and J ends were trimmed by 2 bases and 3 bases, with 14 bases remaining between them. CDR3 length: 16 amino acids.

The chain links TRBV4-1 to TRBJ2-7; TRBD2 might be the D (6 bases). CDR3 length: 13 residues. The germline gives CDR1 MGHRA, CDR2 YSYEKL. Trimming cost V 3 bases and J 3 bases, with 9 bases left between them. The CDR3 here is CASSHREYYEQYF. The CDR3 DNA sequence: TGCGCCAGCAGCCATCGGGAGTACTACGAGCAGTACTTC.

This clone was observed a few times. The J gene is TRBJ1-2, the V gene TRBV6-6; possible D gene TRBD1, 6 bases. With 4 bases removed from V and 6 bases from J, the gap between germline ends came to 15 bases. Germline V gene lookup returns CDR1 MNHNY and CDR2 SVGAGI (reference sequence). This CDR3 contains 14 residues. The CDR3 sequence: CASSLHPTGDGYTF. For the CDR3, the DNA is TGTGCCAGCAGTTTACATCCGACAGGTGATGGCTACACCTTC.

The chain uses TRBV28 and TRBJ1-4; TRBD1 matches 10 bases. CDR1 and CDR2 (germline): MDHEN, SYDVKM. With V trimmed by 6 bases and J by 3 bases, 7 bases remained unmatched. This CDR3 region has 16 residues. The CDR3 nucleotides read TGTGCCAGCAGAGCCGGGACAGGGGCTCCTAATGAAAAACTGTTTTTT. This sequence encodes CASRAGTGAPNEKLFF.

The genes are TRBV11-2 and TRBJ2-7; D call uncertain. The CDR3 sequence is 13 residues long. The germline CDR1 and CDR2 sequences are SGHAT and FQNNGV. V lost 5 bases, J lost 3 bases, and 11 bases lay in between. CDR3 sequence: CASSPGPLYEQYF. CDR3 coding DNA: TGTGCCAGCAGCCCAGGACCACTCTACGAGCAGTACTTC.

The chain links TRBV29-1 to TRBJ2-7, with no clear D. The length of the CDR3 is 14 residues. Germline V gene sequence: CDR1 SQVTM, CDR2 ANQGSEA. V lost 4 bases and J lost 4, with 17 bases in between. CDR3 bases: TGCAGCGTTGCGGGCGGACGATGGCCGTACGAGCAGTACTTC. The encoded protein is CSVAGGRWPYEQYF.

The CDR3 here is CASSYRDRGLEQYF. The DNA of the CDR3 is TGTGCCAGCAGTTACCGAGACAGGGGGCTCGAGCAGTACTTC. The gene calls are TRBV6-5 and TRBJ2-7; 10 nucleotides match TRBD1. V was clipped by 2 bases and J by 6 bases; unmatched bases: 4. The CDR3 totals 14 residues. The germline gives CDR1 MNHEY, CDR2 SVGAGI.

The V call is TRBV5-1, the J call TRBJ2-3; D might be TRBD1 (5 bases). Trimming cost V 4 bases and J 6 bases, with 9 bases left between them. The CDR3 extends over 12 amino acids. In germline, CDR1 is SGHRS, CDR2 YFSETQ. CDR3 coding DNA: TGCGCCAGCAGCGAAGGGGCGGATACGCAGTATTTT. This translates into CASSEGADTQYF.

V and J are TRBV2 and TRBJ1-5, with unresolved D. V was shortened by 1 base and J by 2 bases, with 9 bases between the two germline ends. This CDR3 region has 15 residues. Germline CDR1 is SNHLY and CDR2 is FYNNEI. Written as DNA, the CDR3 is TGTGCCAGCAGTGAAGTGAGCACCGGCAATCAGCCCCAGCATTTT. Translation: CASSEVSTGNQPQHF.

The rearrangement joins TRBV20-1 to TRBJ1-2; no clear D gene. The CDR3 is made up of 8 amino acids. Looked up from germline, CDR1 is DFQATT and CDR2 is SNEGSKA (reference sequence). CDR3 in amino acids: CGVGGYTF. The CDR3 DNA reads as TGCGGCGTGGGTGGCTACACCTTC.

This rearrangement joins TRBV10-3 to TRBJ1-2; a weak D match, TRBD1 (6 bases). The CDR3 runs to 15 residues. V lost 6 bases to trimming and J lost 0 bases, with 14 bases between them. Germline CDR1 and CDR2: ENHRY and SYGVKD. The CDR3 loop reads CAISTTGTTNYGYTF. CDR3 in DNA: TGTGCCATCAGCACCACCGGGACAACTAACTATGGCTACACCTTC.

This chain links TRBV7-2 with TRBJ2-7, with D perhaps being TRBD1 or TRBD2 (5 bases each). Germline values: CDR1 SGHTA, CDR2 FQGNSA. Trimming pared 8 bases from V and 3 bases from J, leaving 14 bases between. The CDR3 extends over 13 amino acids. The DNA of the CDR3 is TGTGCCAGCCTCTCGGGGCCACTCTACGAGCAGTACTTC. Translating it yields CASLSGPLYEQYF.

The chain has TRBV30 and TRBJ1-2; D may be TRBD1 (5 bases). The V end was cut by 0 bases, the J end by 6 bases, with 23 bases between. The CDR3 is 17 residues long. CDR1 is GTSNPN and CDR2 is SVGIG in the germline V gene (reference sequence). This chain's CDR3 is CAWSVLSWTIVPHGYTF. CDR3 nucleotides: TGTGCCTGGAGTGTACTCTCTTGGACAATCGTACCCCATGGCTACACCTTC.

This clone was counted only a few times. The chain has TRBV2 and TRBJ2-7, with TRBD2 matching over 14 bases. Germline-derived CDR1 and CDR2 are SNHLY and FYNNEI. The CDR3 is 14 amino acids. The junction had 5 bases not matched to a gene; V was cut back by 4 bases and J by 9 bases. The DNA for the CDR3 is TGTGCCAGCAGTGCCGGACTAGCGGGAGGCCGGCAGTACTTC. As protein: CASSAGLAGGRQYF.

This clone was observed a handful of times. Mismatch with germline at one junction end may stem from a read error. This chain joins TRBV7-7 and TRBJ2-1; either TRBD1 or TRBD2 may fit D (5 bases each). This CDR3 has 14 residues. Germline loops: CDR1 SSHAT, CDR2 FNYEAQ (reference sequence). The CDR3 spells CASSLSGRVNEQFF. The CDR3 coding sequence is TGTGCTAGCAGCTTATCGGGGCGGGTCAATGAGCAGTTCTTC. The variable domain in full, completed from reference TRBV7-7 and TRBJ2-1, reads GAGVSQSPRYKVTKRGQDVTLRCDPISSHATLYWYQQALGQGPEFLTYFNYEAQPDKSGLPSDRFSAERPEGSISTLTIQRTEQRDSAMYRCASSLSGRVNEQFFGPGTRLTVL.

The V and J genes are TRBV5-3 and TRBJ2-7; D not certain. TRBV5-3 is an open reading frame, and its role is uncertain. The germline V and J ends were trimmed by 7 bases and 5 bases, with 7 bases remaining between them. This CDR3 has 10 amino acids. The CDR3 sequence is CARVNHEQYF. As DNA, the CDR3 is TGTGCCAGAGTTAACCACGAGCAGTACTTC.

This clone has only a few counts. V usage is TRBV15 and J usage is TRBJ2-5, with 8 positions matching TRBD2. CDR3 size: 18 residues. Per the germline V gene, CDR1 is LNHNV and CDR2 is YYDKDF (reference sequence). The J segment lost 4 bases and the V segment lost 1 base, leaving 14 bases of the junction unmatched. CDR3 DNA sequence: TGTGCCACCAGCAGAGTAGTAGTTAGCGGGGAGACCGTAGAGACCCAGTACTTC. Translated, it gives CATSRVVVSGETVETQYF.

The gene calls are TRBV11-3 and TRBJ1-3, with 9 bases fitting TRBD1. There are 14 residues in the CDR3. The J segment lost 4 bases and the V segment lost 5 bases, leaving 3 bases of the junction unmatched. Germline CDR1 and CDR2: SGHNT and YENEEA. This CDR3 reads CASSPGTGGNTIYF. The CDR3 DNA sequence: TGTGCCAGCAGCCCCGGGACAGGGGGAAACACCATATATTTT. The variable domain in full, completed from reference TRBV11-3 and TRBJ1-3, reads EAGVVQSPRYKIIEKKQPVAFWCNPISGHNTLYWYLQNLGQGPELLIRYENEEAVDDSQLPKDRFSAERLKGVDSTLKIQPAELGDSAVYLCASSPGTGGNTIYFGEGSWLTVV.